The 7 T cell receptor beta chains below come from one sample, sequenced in a study of blood T cell repertoires in COVID-19. Method: immunoSEQ multiplex PCR; TCRdb's copy keeps in-frame clones and lacks some. This table holds some 250,000 clones, around 87% found once. The sample comprised peripheral blood. These TCRs come from a woman in her thirties who had recovered from COVID-19.

This sequence joins TRBV7-3 and TRBJ1-6, with a possible D match to TRBD1 (5 bases). This CDR3 comprises 14 residues. V lost 1 base and J 10 bases, leaving 11 bases between the germline ends. Germline CDR1 and CDR2: SGHTA and FQGTGA. CDR3 loop: CASSLNGGGSPLHF. The CDR3 coding sequence is TGTGCCAGCAGCTTAAATGGGGGAGGGTCACCCCTCCACTTT. The full variable domain, with the rest looked up from reference TRBV7-3 and TRBJ1-6, is GAGVSQTPSNKVTEKGKYVELRCDPISGHTALYWYRQSLGQGPEFLIYFQGTGAADDSGLPNDRFFAVRPEGSVSTLKIQRTERGDSAVYLCASSLNGGGSPLHFGNGTRLTVT.

The CDR3 loop is CASSERLAGAYEQYF. The CDR3 DNA sequence: TGCGCCAGCAGTGAGAGGCTAGCGGGGGCCTACGAGCAGTACTTC. The rearrangement links TRBV10-2 to TRBJ2-7; 10 nucleotides match TRBD2. CDR3 size: 15 residues. The germline V gene encodes CDR1 WSHSY and CDR2 SAAADI. Germline trimming cut 2 bases from V and 2 bases from J; bases unmatched to any gene: 3.

The chain uses TRBV6-1 and TRBJ1-2, with 9 bases lining up with TRBD1. The ends lost 3 bases at V and 6 bases at J; junction bases unmatched: 8. The length of the CDR3 is 15 residues. CDR1 is MNHNS and CDR2 is SASEGT in the germline V gene. This CDR3 is CASSDAGQGWNGYTF. Here the CDR3 DNA reads TGTGCCAGCAGTGACGCGGGACAGGGATGGAATGGCTACACCTTC.

The chain is built from TRBV5-5 and TRBJ2-6; D gene unclear. This CDR3 contains 14 residues. Trimming cost V 3 bases and J 0 bases, with 4 bases left between them. Looked up from germline, CDR1 is SGHKS and CDR2 is YYEKEE (reference sequence). CDR3 in DNA: TGTGCCAGCAGCTATCTCTCTGGGGCCAACGTCCTGACTTTC. It encodes CASSYLSGANVLTF.

For this clone: In the same sample, other DNA sequences code for this CDR3. V and J are TRBV7-3 and TRBJ2-5; D is undetermined. The CDR3 runs to 13 residues. Germline assignment: CDR1 SGHTA and CDR2 FQGTGA. With 4 bases removed from V and 3 bases from J, the gap between germline ends came to 9 bases. The CDR3 region has the DNA TGTGCCAGCAGCTCGGGTCGTGAAGAGACCCAGTACTTC. Amino acids: CASSSGREETQYF.

The gene calls are TRBV27 and TRBJ1-2, with TRBD1 matching over 7 bases. V was clipped by 4 bases and J by 4 bases; unmatched bases: 3. Germline CDR1 reads MNHEY; CDR2 reads SMNVEV (reference sequence). There are 13 residues in the CDR3. CDR3 sequence reads: CASSSTGIYGYTF. CDR3 nucleotide sequence: TGTGCCAGCAGTTCGACAGGGATCTATGGCTACACCTTC.

This clone has only a few counts. The CDR3 nucleotides are TGCGCCAGCAGCCGACAGACGAACACTGAAGCTTTCTTT. Its protein product is CASSRQTNTEAFF. The chain links TRBV4-3 to TRBJ1-1; TRBD1 might be the D (5 bases). Germline loops: CDR1 LGHNA, CDR2 YSLEER. Between the trimmed V and J ends, which lost 4 bases and 1 base, there was a span of 7 bases. The CDR3 is 13 amino acids.